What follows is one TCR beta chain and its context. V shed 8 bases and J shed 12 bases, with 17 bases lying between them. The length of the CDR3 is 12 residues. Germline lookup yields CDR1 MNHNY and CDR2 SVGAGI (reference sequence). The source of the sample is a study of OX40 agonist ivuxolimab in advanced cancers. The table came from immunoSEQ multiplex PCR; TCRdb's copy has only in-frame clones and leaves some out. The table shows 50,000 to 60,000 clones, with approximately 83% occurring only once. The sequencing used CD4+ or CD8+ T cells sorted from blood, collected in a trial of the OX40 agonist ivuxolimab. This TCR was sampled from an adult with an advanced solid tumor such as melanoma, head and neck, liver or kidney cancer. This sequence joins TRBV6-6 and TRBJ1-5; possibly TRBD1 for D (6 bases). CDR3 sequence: CASGNRGAGQHF. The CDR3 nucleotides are TGTGCCAGCGGCAACCGGGGGGCAGGCCAGCATTTT.